A single sample gave rise to the 5 T cell receptor beta chains below, sequenced in a study of blood T cell repertoires in COVID-19. Measured with immunoSEQ multiplex PCR; TCRdb has only the in-frame clones, and not every one. The table has about 150,000 clones, approximately 82% seen once. The sequencing input was peripheral blood. These receptors all come from a woman of 80 years or more with active or convalescent COVID-19.

The J gene is TRBJ1-1, the V gene TRBV29-1, with a possible D match to TRBD1 (5 bases). The CDR3 totals 10 residues. Germline loops: CDR1 SQVTM, CDR2 ANQGSEA. Trimming removed 4 bases at V and 7 bases at J, with 7 bases between. CDR3 sequence reads: CSVGRVEAFF. The CDR3 DNA reads as TGCAGCGTTGGCAGGGTTGAAGCTTTCTTT.

The V gene is TRBV18, the J gene TRBJ1-5, with D unclear. The CDR3 loop spans 13 amino acids. The germline V gene encodes CDR1 KGHSH and CDR2 LQKENI. V lost 3 bases to trimming and J lost 4 bases, with 7 bases between them. CDR3 DNA: TGTGCCAGCTCACCGGGAGGTAATCAGCCCCAGCATTTT. Encoded protein: CASSPGGNQPQHF.

In the case of this clone: This sample also contains other DNA sequences that code for the same CDR3. The V and J genes are TRBV11-2 and TRBJ2-7; 13 nucleotides line up with TRBD2. The CDR3 runs to 15 residues. The V and J ends lost 5 bases and 4 bases, in that order; junction bases with no gene match: 5. Germline V gene sequence: CDR1 SGHAT, CDR2 FQNNGV. The CDR3 here is CASSLGLAGIYEQYF. In DNA, the CDR3 is TGTGCCAGCAGCCTGGGACTAGCGGGAATTTACGAGCAGTACTTC.

V gene TRBV7-2 combines with J gene TRBJ1-2, with D possibly matching TRBD1 (6 bases). The CDR3 is made up of 16 amino acids. Germline V CDR1 and CDR2: SGHTA, FQGNSA. Trimming took off 1 base at V and 5 bases at J, with 17 bases between the two ends. CDR3: CASSLDLGASGYGYTF. The CDR3 DNA sequence: TGTGCCAGCAGCTTAGACCTGGGGGCGAGTGGGTATGGCTACACCTTC.

The J gene is TRBJ2-7, the V gene TRBV9, with D possibly TRBD2 on 7 matching bases. The germline V gene encodes CDR1 SGDLS and CDR2 YYNGEE. This CDR3 has 15 residues. Trimming left V 6 bases short and J 3 bases short, with 19 bases between. The CDR3: CASTPGQGTNYEQYF. CDR3 DNA sequence: TGTGCCAGCACCCCCGGGCAGGGGACTAACTACGAGCAGTACTTC.